The T cell receptor (beta chain) described here comes from a study of T cells after yellow fever vaccination. About the research overall: Fractions with few cells were prepared using SMART-Seq v4 Ultra Low Input.

As for this clonotype: Its cognate antigen is unknown.

TCRdb re-derived calls from the 5' RACE reads in MiXCR, one entry per CDR3 protein. Here the sample spans some 150,000 distinct CDR3 sequences, around 6.3% being singletons. Broader study findings: Detected again after the booster were most primary-vaccination clones, at approximately 95% CD4 and approximately 85% CD8. A weaker but faster secondary response was observed, peaking on day 5 versus 15. Abundant clonotypes from the bulk population could contaminate FACS-sorted repertoires.

This CDR3 has 14 residues. The V gene lost 0 bases and the J gene lost 7 bases, with 13 bases spanning the gap. CDR1 is DFQATT, CDR2 SNEGSKA, per germline (reference sequence). The sequenced sample was CD4+ T cells sorted from PBMCs, obtained 10 days after the yellow fever booster vaccination. This TCR was recovered from a man aged 30 to 45 who received the YFV17D yellow fever vaccine. The chain combines TRBV20-1 with TRBJ1-3, with D possibly matching TRBD1 (5 bases). The CDR3 here is CSARDLAGTNTIYF. CDR3 sequence (DNA): TGCAGTGCTAGAGATCTCGCAGGGACGAACACCATATATTTT.